One and the same sample provided the 10 T cell receptor beta chains below, sequenced in a study of blood T cell repertoires in COVID-19 (TCRdb year 2020). Library prep was done by the immunoSEQ multiplex PCR assay. TCRdb took over this immuneACCESS table, retaining in-frame rearrangements with V and J assigned. Such tables are incomplete; in checked studies, under half of the missing clones stem from an unresolved V gene, and the remainder is unexplained. The sample profile shows about 70,000 clones; more than 75% of them were found once. 12% of the sample lies in the top ten. The sample taken for sequencing was peripheral blood. These receptors originate from a human donor in a cohort sampled during active COVID-19.

This CDR3 reads CASSYSSRDTQYF. CDR3 bases: TGTGCCAGCAGTTACTCGAGTCGGGATACGCAGTATTTT. V and J are TRBV6-5 and TRBJ2-3; D ambiguous. Germline loops: CDR1 MNHEY, CDR2 SVGAGI. Deletions cut 0 bases from V and 6 bases from J, with 7 bases between. This CDR3 is built from 13 residues.

In regard to this clone: An end of the junction does not agree with germline; a read error may underlie this. V usage is TRBV6-5 and J usage is TRBJ1-3; possibly TRBD1 for D (5 bases). The germline gives CDR1 MNHEY, CDR2 SVGAGI. The CDR3 has 14 residues. The CDR3 nucleotides are TGTGCCAGCAGTTACAGGGGAGGTGGAAGCACCATATATTTT. Translating it yields CASSYRGGGSTIYF.

The chain uses TRBV2 and TRBJ1-1; the match to TRBD1 covers 8 bases. Germline loops: CDR1 SNHLY, CDR2 FYNNEI. The CDR3 spans 14 residues. Trimming at V came to 1 base and at J to 3 bases, leaving 1 base not matched to a gene. DNA for the CDR3: TGTGCCAGCAGTGAAGTACAGGGGGACACTGAAGCTTTCTTT. Protein: CASSEVQGDTEAFF.

The chain carries TRBV18 and TRBJ1-4, with D perhaps TRBD1 (6 bases). V shed 1 base and J shed 7 bases, with 16 bases lying between them. CDR3 size: 16 residues. Germline V gene lookup returns CDR1 KGHSH and CDR2 LQKENI. As DNA, the CDR3 is TGTGCCAGCTCACCACGGTTACAGGGATACGGTGAAAAACTGTTTTTT. Translated, it gives CASSPRLQGYGEKLFF.

The chain recombines TRBV5-4 with TRBJ2-1; TRBD1 might be the D (6 bases). The CDR3 runs to 15 residues. V lost 4 bases to trimming and J lost 1 base, with 12 bases between them. Germline V gene sequence: CDR1 SGHNT, CDR2 YYREEE (reference sequence). The CDR3 DNA is TGTGCCAGCAGCCAAAACAGGGAATCCTACAATGAGCAGTTCTTC. It yields the protein CASSQNRESYNEQFF.

The V and J genes are TRBV7-3 and TRBJ2-2; 8 nucleotides line up with TRBD1. Unmatched junction bases numbered 4, after V lost 4 bases and J lost 3 bases. This CDR3 is 15 amino acids long. Germline assignment: CDR1 SGHTA and CDR2 FQGTGA. The CDR3 DNA sequence: TGTGCCAGCAGCTCACAGGGGGAAGACACCGGGGAGCTGTTTTTT. Protein: CASSSQGEDTGELFF. Combining the CDR3 with reference TRBV7-3 and TRBJ2-2 gives the whole variable domain GAGVSQTPSNKVTEKGKYVELRCDPISGHTALYWYRQSLGQGPEFLIYFQGTGAADDSGLPNDRFFAVRPEGSVSTLKIQRTERGDSAVYLCASSSQGEDTGELFFGEGSRLTVL.

The rearrangement links TRBV3-1 (or the pseudogene TRBV3-2) to TRBJ2-3; perhaps TRBD1 as D (5 bases). CDR3 length: 15 amino acids. Trimming cost V 4 bases and J 2 bases, with 13 bases left between them. Germline values: CDR1 LGHDT, CDR2 YNNKEL (reference sequence). Here the CDR3 reads CASSPQGSLTDTQYF. The DNA for the CDR3 is TGTGCCAGCAGCCCTCAGGGATCCCTCACAGATACGCAGTATTTT.

This rearrangement joins TRBV5-4 to TRBJ2-2, with D possibly being TRBD2 (6 bases). The CDR3 has 14 residues. CDR1 is SGHNT, CDR2 YYREEE, per germline (reference sequence). V was shortened by 0 bases and J by 6 bases, with 9 bases between the two germline ends. In DNA form, the CDR3 reads TGTGCCAGCAGCTTGGATAGCGGCGCCGGGGAGCTGTTTTTT. Protein: CASSLDSGAGELFF.

The chain recombines TRBV5-5 with TRBJ2-7; 7 nucleotides line up with TRBD1. CDR1 and CDR2 from the germline V gene are SGHKS and YYEKEE (reference sequence). Trimming removed 2 bases from V and 7 bases from J; junction bases left unmatched: 3. The CDR3 is 12 residues long. The CDR3 DNA reads TGTGCCAGCAGCTTTCAGGGGGTTGAGCAGTACTTC. Its protein is CASSFQGVEQYF.

The rearrangement uses TRBV7-6 and TRBJ1-1, with TRBD1 matching 7 bases. The V segment lost 5 bases and the J segment 3 bases; nucleotides outside the gene matches: 12. Germline lookup yields CDR1 SGHVS and CDR2 FNYEAQ. The CDR3 runs to 16 residues. The CDR3 loop is CASSLRVPGQHTEAFF. The CDR3, as DNA: TGTGCCAGCAGCCTGCGCGTTCCGGGACAGCACACTGAAGCTTTCTTT. Filled out from reference TRBV7-6 and TRBJ1-1, the complete variable domain reads GAGVSQSPRYKVTKRGQDVALRCDPISGHVSLYWYRQALGQGPEFLTYFNYEAQQDKSGLPNDRFSAERPEGSISTLTIQRTEQRDSAMYRCASSLRVPGQHTEAFFGQGTRLTVV.